This T cell receptor (beta chain) was recovered during a study of cytomegalovirus exposure and HLA in healthy donors (dated by TCRdb to between 2016 and 2019). A note on the overall study: An earlier analysis of several hundred of the donors reported over 250 Gb of sequence data and 117 million unique TCR beta sequences obtained from about 179 million T cells. Roughly 300 gigabases of sequencing data and tens of millions of unique TCR sequences were included in an early release covering roughly 600 HLA-typed donors. Of the roughly 410 genotyped donors, 81% were placed in the genetic ancestry cluster associated with self-reported Caucasian donors. The study aimed to test whether cataloging public T cell receptors could reveal signatures of past pathogen exposure. Using immunosequencing, the study profiled T cell repertoires from 500 to 800 subjects and related those repertoires to cytomegalovirus serostatus. Besides the first cohort of under 700 subjects, a separate validation cohort made up of roughly 120 different subjects was used. High-throughput TCR immunosequencing, statistical association of individual TCRs with disease status, and machine learning were combined to predict cytomegalovirus infection status. In a later analysis, previously published TCR beta repertoires from roughly 710 donors were re-analyzed and high-resolution HLA genotyping was added so that TCR occurrence patterns could be studied. Rather than using new phenotypic data, the later analysis identified candidate immune exposures from TCR beta sequences and from how often those sequences occurred across donors. An earlier analysis of some 500 of the donors applied high-throughput TCR beta sequencing to assess whether each TCR beta V gene segment acted as functional or pseudogenic. Donor age, sex, ethnicity and CMV serostatus were compiled together with the repertoire data. A later genetic analysis took genome-wide SNP genotypes for about 55% of the 666 donors and used that subset as a discovery cohort. All discovery cohort repertoires had been generated using a single sequencing platform. HLA typing included class I and class II loci at four-digit resolution. The number of typed donors differed by locus: roughly 629-640 for A, B, C, DRB1 and DQB1; 522 for DQA1; approximately 600 for DPA1; and around 470 for DPB1. Roughly 5 DR-DQ haplotypes were handled as single units for association and clustering, since linkage in the cohort was strong. Among 350 to 400 genotyped donors of the cohort, an average of around 240,000 unique TCR beta nucleotide sequences were sequenced per donor, around 20% of them non-productive.

The study at large found these results: HLA typing was unavailable for some donors at each locus, so association tests used only the typed subset. When HLA alleles, especially DR and DQ, strongly co-occurred, attributing TCR associations to individual alleles was difficult. Some IMGT-functional V segments, including TRBV6-2 and TRBV6-3, could not be told apart with the 87-base-pair reads, so those segments were excluded. Specific HLA alleles were associated with about 17,000 TCR beta sequences at a false discovery rate of 0.05 in a later analysis. Compared with equally common non-associated chains, HLA-associated TCR beta chains in a later analysis were more clonally expanded and had lower generation probabilities. CMV serostatus was the only immune exposure information available for the cohort. An association between a missense DCLRE1C variant and V-gene and J-gene trimming of TCR beta chains was found in a later genetic analysis and replicated in an independent cohort. A total of fewer than 200 TCR beta chains were listed by the study as associated with cytomegalovirus. In a later analysis, most CMV-associated TCR beta chains were found to appear HLA-restricted, with HLA associations seemingly driven largely by CMV exposure. A few of the identified cytomegalovirus-associated TCR beta chains were confirmed in vitro to be specific for cytomegalovirus antigens. In a later analysis, TCR association rates were found to vary across HLA loci, with the most associated TCRs seen for DRB1 alleles and the fewest for HLA-C alleles. A further reported finding was that TCR beta sequences accurately predicted the HLA-A and HLA-B alleles for most subjects in the first cohort. Compared with the roughly 670-donor mean, donors in an Asian-associated ancestry cluster had fewer N-insertions in productive TCRs, according to a later genetic analysis. Only TCR beta chains were sequenced in this cohort, and the absence of alpha or paired-chain data limited detectable features. It was suggested by the authors that the approach could potentially be generalized to other disease states and immunological phenotypes. Across donors, most TCR sequences were observed very rarely, whereas some public TCRs were present in many individuals. Around 16 rarely observed V segments, including chromosome 9 orphons, were excluded from the earlier analysis of 550 to 700 of the donors because counts were too low. The presence/absence analyses assumed that sequencing depth was roughly uniform across donors, and that assumption may not be true. The classifier was reported to diagnose cytomegalovirus status with high specificity and sensitivity in both the original cohort and the validation cohort. Correlated functional status among segregating V segments might reflect linkage disequilibrium, but an unknown experimental factor could not be ruled out. A cluster of highly shared sequence variants was judged likely to be a technical artifact of the sequencing pipeline. Broadly in line with IMGT annotations, most TCR beta V segments showed up in productive rearrangements about 87% or about 30% of the time in an earlier analysis of roughly 590 of the donors. A later analysis reported that several top co-occurrence clusters appeared linked to parvovirus B19, influenza, CMV and Epstein-Barr virus.

Library creation used the immunoSEQ multiplex PCR assay. For the multiplex PCR, a mixture combining 60 forward primers for TCR Vbeta segments and 13 reverse primers for TCR Jbeta segments was used. Amplification of the CDR3 region of rearranged TCR beta genes was performed with a multiplex PCR assay on genomic DNA. The amplified TCR beta libraries were sequenced on the Illumina HiSeq System as 87-base-pair reads. The paper's processing steps were these. In a later analysis, some 80 million unique TCR beta chains were counted across the approximately 640 repertoires, and around 10 million of these chains were shared by at least two donors. Raw reads were error-corrected and collapsed into unique sequences with a nearest-neighbor algorithm that merged closely related sequences to remove PCR and sequencing errors. V, D and J gene segments were assigned by aligning CDR3 sequences to IMGT reference sequences. Each retained sequence needed at least a six-nucleotide match to both a V gene segment and a J gene segment. A rearrangement was called productive if the CDR3 had no stop codons and remained in frame with V and J, and every other rearrangement was called non-productive. CDR3 was defined by IMGT convention, running from the second conserved V-encoded cysteine to the conserved J-encoded phenylalanine. The earlier analysis of around 640 of the donors excluded sequences that lacked an unambiguous match to a single V gene segment. An earlier analysis of a few hundred of the donors called V segments functional above 56.7% productive rearrangements and segregating when the between-donor standard deviation exceeded 5%. To diagnose cytomegalovirus status from the catalog of TCR beta chain sequences, a statistical classification framework was built. In a later analysis, TCR nucleotide sequences were compared against IMGT/GENE-DB human TR gene sequences so that V and J genes could be assigned. A later analysis assigned CDR3 sequences and most-parsimonious VDJ recombination scenarios with the TCRdist pipeline. In a later analysis, each TCR beta chain was defined by its CDR3 amino acid sequence together with its V-gene family, and reads without a unique V-gene family were excluded. A later analysis removed 550 to 700 highly shared, low-generation-probability nucleotide sequences to deal with suspected cross-contamination and a sequencing artifact. In a later analysis, a clonal expansion index for each public chain was calculated from normalized within-repertoire ranks of inferred template counts. A later analysis computed generation probabilities with a VDJ recombination model fitted to out-of-frame rearrangements, and checked the results against IGoR. In a later analysis, hypergeometric tests were used to score TCR-TCR, TCR-HLA and TCR-CMV co-occurrence, with a repertoire-size bias correction applied to TCR pairs. A later analysis estimated false discovery rates by permuting HLA or CMV assignments 20 times. In a later analysis, co-occurring TCRs were grouped using DBSCAN, with TCRdist sequence similarity added in when clustering inside HLA-allele-positive subsets. Repertoires with fewer than 30,000 or more than 120,000 public chains were left out of co-occurrence clustering, as were four to six repertoires with anomalous nucleotide sharing. TCRdb carries this immuneACCESS record with in-frame sequences only. Its versions omit some clonotypes, under half of them owing to an unresolved V gene in the studies checked, with the rest unexplained. Clonal size and the V and J genes are those of that table, whereas D and trimming came from the DNA. In this sample the table shows roughly 130,000 clones, around 81% of which occur a single time. The ten top clones hold approximately 1.8% of the sample.

About this clone: The clone's antigen remains unknown. The sample holds no much larger clone one base away, and base qualities are not on file.

A distance of 13 bases separates the germline ends of V and J, which lose 2 bases and 3 bases respectively. CDR1 and CDR2 were assigned from the germline V gene as KGHSH and LQKENI. From its cysteine to its phenylalanine, the CDR3 spans 15 amino acids. Just CDR3 DNA is preserved here, 45 bases in frame from base 1. The cohort was made up of 666 healthy bone marrow donors. All cohort members were sampled while nominally healthy, although unrecorded immune exposures were likely present. The donor tested CMV seronegative and was one of the 352 seronegative cohort members. Each donor provided a peripheral blood sample, and peripheral blood mononuclear cells were used for TCR beta sequencing. Genomic DNA extraction from the blood cell samples was performed with the Qiagen DNeasy Blood Extraction Kit.

This clonotype originated in a woman aged 50 to 65 in good health and CMV-seronegative. The chain was built from TRBV18 and TRBJ2-5, with a weak D call of TRBD2 (6 bases match). The sequenced sample consisted of PBMCs. The nucleotide sequence is given as TGTGCCAGCTCACCATCGTGGGGACTGAAAGAGACCCAGTACTTC. It specifies CASSPSWGLKETQYF. Reference TRBV18 and TRBJ2-5 proteins supply the regions before and after the CDR3; the full variable domain is: NAGVMQNPRHLVRRRGQEARLRCSPMKGHSHVYWYRQLPEEGLKFMVYLQKENIIDESGMPKERFSAEFPKEGPSILRIQQVVRGDSAAYFCASSPSWGLKETQYFGPGTRLLVL.